What follows are 29 T cell receptor beta chains derived from one specimen sequenced in a study of cytomegalovirus exposure and HLA in healthy donors (TCRdb year 2017). Libraries came from the immunoSEQ multiplex PCR assay. For the multiplex PCR, a mixture combining 60 forward primers for TCR Vbeta segments and 13 reverse primers for TCR Jbeta segments was used. What TCRdb holds here is the immuneACCESS table cut down to in-frame rearrangements. Part of the clones is not present; checked against another copy, under half of the missing clones reflect an unresolved V gene, and the others are unexplained. Across this sample there are 95,000 to 100,000 clones, with roughly 70% seen only once. The ten most abundant clones make up less than 11% of the sample. Sequencing was carried out using PBMCs. The receptors come from a man over 45 in good health and CMV-seronegative.

CDR3 amino acids: CASSPQRTHTEAFF. DNA for the CDR3: TGTGCCAGCAGCCCACAGAGAACCCACACTGAAGCTTTCTTT. The V and J genes are TRBV11-3 and TRBJ1-1; D is undetermined. Germline loops: CDR1 SGHNT, CDR2 YENEEA. The CDR3 sequence is 14 residues long. Trimming removed 5 bases at V and 3 bases at J, with 13 bases between.

The chain uses TRBV28 and TRBJ1-5; 8 positions agree with TRBD1. The CDR3 contains 16 residues. V trimming: 6 bases; J trimming: 5 bases; junction bases outside the gene matches: 12. Germline V gene lookup returns CDR1 MDHEN and CDR2 SYDVKM. CDR3 region: CASSTNPTGDDQPQHF. The CDR3 region has the DNA TGTGCCAGCAGCACGAACCCGACAGGGGATGATCAGCCCCAGCATTTT.

This clone was picked up a small number of times. The chain carries TRBV9 and TRBJ1-1, with D uncertain. In germline, CDR1 is SGDLS, CDR2 YYNGEE. The V end lost 0 bases, the J end lost 3 bases, and 6 bases lay between the germline ends. This CDR3 has 13 residues. The CDR3: CASSVATYTEAFF. The CDR3 coding sequence is TGTGCCAGCAGCGTAGCTACGTACACTGAAGCTTTCTTT.

This clone was seen a few times. The chain carries TRBV7-9 and TRBJ1-2; D is perhaps TRBD1 (6 bases). V was clipped by 5 bases and J by 4 bases, with 20 bases between them. There are 16 residues in the CDR3. The V gene's germline CDR1 is SEHNR and CDR2 FQNEAQ (reference sequence). The CDR3 nucleotides read TGTGCCAGCAGCCCCCCCGGGGGGGGCGTCCCCTATGGCTACACCTTC. It translates to CASSPPGGGVPYGYTF.

The rearrangement uses TRBV7-2 and TRBJ2-1; 15 bases agree with TRBD2. With 5 bases clipped from V and 12 bases from J, the junction kept 2 bases outside the gene matches. Germline values: CDR1 SGHTA, CDR2 FQGNSA. CDR3 length: 13 residues. The DNA of the CDR3 is TGTGCCAGCAGCCGGGGACTAGCGGGAGGGCAGTTCTTC. This gives the protein CASSRGLAGGQFF.

The chain carries TRBV15 and TRBJ2-7, with 13 bases aligning to TRBD2. CDR3 length: 18 amino acids. V shed 1 base, J shed 3 bases, and the junction held 9 bases outside the gene matches. Per germline, CDR1 LNHNV and CDR2 YYDKDF (reference sequence). CDR3 nucleotide sequence: TGTGCCACCAGCAGAGCCATCCCAGGACTAGCGGGAGTCTACGAGCAGTACTTC. Residues: CATSRAIPGLAGVYEQYF.

Concerning this clone itself: This CDR3 is also generated by other DNA sequences in the sample. The V and J genes are TRBV7-8 and TRBJ2-3; D not certain. The germline V gene has CDR1 SGHVS and CDR2 FQNEAQ. Deletions cut 0 bases from V and 0 bases from J, with 7 bases between. The CDR3 is 15 amino acids. CDR3 protein: CASSLAGGSTDTQYF. The CDR3 DNA reads TGTGCCAGCAGCTTAGCTGGCGGTAGCACAGATACGCAGTATTTT.

This chain connects TRBV9 to TRBJ2-1; weak D call: TRBD2 (5 bases). V was shortened by 9 bases and J by 8 bases, with 21 bases between the two germline ends. The germline V gene encodes CDR1 SGDLS and CDR2 YYNGEE. The length of the CDR3 is 14 residues. This chain's CDR3 is CATPDWTAGHEQFF. The CDR3 coding sequence is TGTGCCACCCCGGACTGGACTGCGGGCCATGAGCAGTTCTTC.

A single count supports this clone. V is TRBV5-1 and J is TRBJ1-3; 8 nucleotides match TRBD1. V shed 4 bases and J 4 bases; nucleotides not matched to a gene: 10. Germline V gene data show CDR1 as SGHRS and CDR2 as YFSETQ. This CDR3 contains 16 residues. CDR3 region: CASSPWTGSVGNTIYF. The CDR3 coding sequence is TGCGCCAGCAGCCCCTGGACAGGGAGTGTGGGAAACACCATATATTTT.

This sequence joins TRBV6-4 and TRBJ2-7; TRBD1 agrees at 8 bases. The J segment lost 8 bases and the V segment lost 2 bases, leaving 20 bases of the junction unmatched. The CDR3 covers 18 residues. Germline lookup yields CDR1 MRHNA and CDR2 SNTAGT. CDR3: CASSDPIPQGATSNQQYF. CDR3 sequence (DNA): TGTGCCAGCAGTGACCCAATTCCTCAGGGGGCTACCAGCAATCAGCAGTACTTC.

The rearrangement joins TRBV7-9 to TRBJ2-1; TRBD1 might be the D (5 bases). Trimming removed 2 bases at V and 8 bases at J, with 7 bases between. The CDR3 spans 12 residues. Germline V gene sequence: CDR1 SEHNR, CDR2 FQNEAQ (reference sequence). In nucleotides, the CDR3 is TGTGCCAGCAGCTTACAGGGTTATGAGCAGTTCTTC. This codes for CASSLQGYEQFF. The full variable domain, in which reference TRBV7-9 and TRBJ2-1 provide the parts outside the CDR3, is DTGVSQNPRHKITKRGQNVTFRCDPISEHNRLYWYRQTLGQGPEFLTYFQNEAQLEKSRLLSDRFSAERPKGSFSTLEIQRTEQGDSAMYLCASSLQGYEQFFGPGTRLTVL.

This clone came up a few times. The chain carries TRBV7-2 and TRBJ2-7; 7 bases are a match to TRBD1. V trimming: 5 bases; J trimming: 0 bases; junction bases outside the gene matches: 7. CDR3 length equals 15 residues. Germline V gives CDR1 SGHTA, CDR2 FQGNSA. As DNA, the CDR3 is TGTGCCAGCAGCACCGGACAGGTTGGCTCCTACGAGCAGTACTTC. It encodes CASSTGQVGSYEQYF.

The V and J genes are TRBV7-3 and TRBJ2-1; D is possibly TRBD1 (6 bases). V lost 5 bases and J lost 8, with 19 bases in between. The CDR3 contains 15 residues. Germline values: CDR1 SGHTA, CDR2 FQGTGA. CDR3 DNA: TGTGCCAGCAGCGACCGGGACCGGACAGACGATGAGCAGTTCTTC. This translates into CASSDRDRTDDEQFF.

V usage is TRBV19 and J usage is TRBJ2-7; 8 nucleotides align to TRBD1. The J segment lost 1 base and the V segment lost 6 bases, leaving 5 bases of the junction unmatched. This CDR3 contains 14 residues. CDR1 is LNHDA, CDR2 SQIVND, per germline (reference sequence). The CDR3 DNA sequence: TGTGCCAGTAGCCGGGACAGGAGGTCCTACGAGCAGTACTTC. Encoded protein: CASSRDRRSYEQYF. Filled out from reference TRBV19 and TRBJ2-7, the complete variable domain reads DGGITQSPKYLFRKEGQNVTLSCEQNLNHDAMYWYRQDPGQGLRLIYYSQIVNDFQKGDIAEGYSVSREKKESFPLTVTSAQKNPTAFYLCASSRDRRSYEQYFGPGTRLTVT.

The genes are TRBV4-2 and TRBJ1-5; TRBD1 agrees at 8 bases. This CDR3 has 15 residues. CDR1 and CDR2 (germline): LGHNA, YNFKEQ. V lost 4 bases, J lost 4 bases, and 6 bases stayed unmatched. The CDR3: CASSLDRGGNQPQHF. CDR3 nucleotides: TGTGCCAGCAGCCTAGACAGGGGCGGGAATCAGCCCCAGCATTTT.

This chain joins TRBV30 and TRBJ1-6; TRBD1 matches 8 bases. V shed 2 bases, J shed 7 bases, and the junction held 4 bases outside the gene matches. Germline V gene data show CDR1 as GTSNPN and CDR2 as SVGIG (reference sequence). The CDR3 consists of 14 residues. The CDR3 loop is CAWSPGQANSPLHF. The CDR3 DNA follows: TGTGCCTGGAGTCCGGGACAGGCAAATTCACCCCTCCACTTT.

J is TRBJ2-1 and V is TRBV4-2; 11 positions match TRBD2. V shed 1 base, J shed 7 bases, and the junction held 9 bases outside the gene matches. The CDR3 totals 17 residues. Germline V lookup: CDR1 LGHNA, CDR2 YNFKEQ. CDR3 bases: TGTGCCAGCAGCCAAGTAGTAGCGGGAGGGTTGATGAATGAGCAGTTCTTC. Protein: CASSQVVAGGLMNEQFF.

The chain links TRBV19 to TRBJ1-5; 7 nucleotides agree with TRBD1. CDR1 LNHDA and CDR2 SQIVND come from the germline V gene (reference sequence). Trimming at V came to 9 bases and at J to 0 bases, leaving 17 bases not matched to a gene. There are 18 residues in the CDR3. The CDR3 DNA reads TGTGCCAGCCGGTTTGGGACAGCGGGCGCCTATAGCAATCAGCCCCAGCATTTT. This sequence encodes CASRFGTAGAYSNQPQHF.

J is TRBJ1-5 and V is TRBV28; 10 bases align to TRBD1. The CDR3 is made up of 16 amino acids. J was trimmed by 2 bases and V by 6 bases; bases with no gene match: 7. CDR1 is MDHEN and CDR2 is SYDVKM in the germline V gene. CDR3 nucleotide sequence: TGTGCCAGCAGGAAACCTGGACAGGGGGGCAATCAGCCCCAGCATTTT. Protein sequence: CASRKPGQGGNQPQHF.

The chain links TRBV28 to TRBJ2-7; 7 nucleotides align to TRBD1. Trimming removed 11 bases from V and 0 bases from J; junction bases left unmatched: 4. CDR1 is MDHEN, CDR2 SYDVKM, per germline. This CDR3 is built from 12 residues. Written as DNA, the CDR3 is TGTGCCTCAGGACAGGCCTCCTACGAGCAGTACTTC. Amino acid sequence: CASGQASYEQYF.

The chain has TRBV19 and TRBJ2-1; 10 bases are shared with TRBD2. The V gene end was trimmed by 6 bases and the J gene end by 4 bases; junction bases not matched to a gene: 6. CDR1 LNHDA and CDR2 SQIVND come from the germline V gene (reference sequence). This CDR3 contains 15 residues. CDR3 amino acids: CASSSLAGVYNEQFF. The CDR3, as DNA: TGTGCCAGTAGCTCGCTAGCGGGAGTTTACAATGAGCAGTTCTTC.

The V and J genes are TRBV13 and TRBJ1-2; 12 nucleotides match TRBD1. The CDR3 contains 15 residues. Germline values: CDR1 PRHDT, CDR2 FYEKMQ (reference sequence). The V and J ends lost 4 bases and 3 bases, in that order; junction bases with no gene match: 3. The DNA for the CDR3 is TGTGCCAGCAGCTCCGGGACAGGGGGCGACTATGGCTACACCTTC. As protein: CASSSGTGGDYGYTF.

The chain joins TRBV5-1 to TRBJ2-7, with TRBD2 matching over 11 bases. Trimming at V came to 4 bases and at J to 2 bases, leaving 11 bases not matched to a gene. Germline CDR1 and CDR2: SGHRS and YFSETQ. CDR3 size: 17 residues. CDR3 coding DNA: TGCGCCAGCAGCCTGGGAGTAGCGGGGGGGCTTGCCTACGAGCAGTACTTC. Residues: CASSLGVAGGLAYEQYF.

Details on this clone: Other DNA sequences in this sample translate to the same CDR3. The CDR3 DNA reads as TGTGCCAGCAGTTTTAGACAGCCTGAAGCTTTCTTT. This codes for CASSFRQPEAFF. The chain has TRBV27 and TRBJ1-1; a possible D gene is TRBD1 (5 bases). Per germline, CDR1 MNHEY and CDR2 SMNVEV (reference sequence). This CDR3 spans 12 amino acids. V was pared by 3 bases and J by 6 bases, with 8 bases between.

This rearrangement joins TRBV10-3 to TRBJ2-7; TRBD1 matches 8 bases. The ends lost 3 bases at V and 0 bases at J; junction bases unmatched: 10. From germline, CDR1 is ENHRY and CDR2 SYGVKD. The CDR3 runs to 17 residues. CDR3: CAISEPGTGRSSYEQYF. The CDR3 DNA sequence: TGTGCCATCAGTGAACCTGGGACAGGACGAAGCTCCTACGAGCAGTACTTC.

The DNA for the CDR3 is TGCGCCAGCAGCCAAGATTTGTCCAGGTCTCAGCCCCAGCATTTT. Protein sequence: CASSQDLSRSQPQHF. V gene TRBV4-1 combines with J gene TRBJ1-5; D is uncertain. Germline CDR1 reads MGHRA; CDR2 reads YSYEKL. The CDR3 contains 15 residues. With 0 bases removed from V and 6 bases from J, the gap between germline ends came to 12 bases.

The table lists this clone with a count of one. As DNA, the CDR3 is TGTGCCAGCAGACCCGACAGGGGAGGCGGCTACACCTTC. Protein product: CASRPDRGGGYTF. V gene TRBV27 combines with J gene TRBJ1-2, with 8 bases aligning to TRBD1. Germline V gene sequence: CDR1 MNHEY, CDR2 SMNVEV (reference sequence). V trimming: 6 bases; J trimming: 8 bases; junction bases outside the gene matches: 8. This CDR3 contains 13 residues.

Points on this clone: The junction differs from germline at one of its ends, possibly a read error. The chain combines TRBV6-5 with TRBJ2-5; TRBD2 agrees at 9 bases. This CDR3 contains 13 residues. The V gene's germline CDR1 is MNHEY and CDR2 SVGAGI. CDR3 bases: TGCCGAGGCGGGGGGGACTCCCAAGAGACCCAGTACTTC. Translating it yields CRGGGDSQETQYF.

V usage is TRBV30 and J usage is TRBJ2-3; 8 positions agree with TRBD2. V shed 0 bases and J 2 bases; nucleotides not matched to a gene: 7. Germline V gives CDR1 GTSNPN, CDR2 SVGIG (reference sequence). The CDR3 runs to 16 residues. DNA of the CDR3: TGTGCCTGGAGTGTAGGAATTAGCGGGATCACAGATACGCAGTATTTT. Protein: CAWSVGISGITDTQYF.